This TCR beta chain was observed in a study of shared clonotypes between healthy human individuals. Trimming removed 3 bases from V and 3 bases from J; junction bases left unmatched: 7. CDR1 and CDR2 (germline): GTSNPN, SVGIG (reference sequence). CDR3 length: 15 amino acids. General study results and limits: In having few donors, the study represented limited genetic and exposure-history diversity.

TCRdb keeps only in-frame clones here, not all; method: immunoSEQ multiplex PCR. Of approximately 810,000 clones listed, roughly 92% are singletons. Cells designated naive CD8 were CD45RO-negative and were positively selected for CCR7, with terminally differentiated effector memory CD45RA+ cells excluded. Regarding this clone: Its antigen is undetermined.

The sample taken for sequencing was naive CD8+ T cells sorted from blood. The chain recombines TRBV30 with TRBJ2-7; 11 bases are a match to TRBD2. The receptor's source is a man younger than 45 in good health. Here the CDR3 DNA reads TGTGCCTGGAGACCGGGACTAGCGGAAATCTACGAGCAGTACTTC. This translates into CAWRPGLAEIYEQYF.